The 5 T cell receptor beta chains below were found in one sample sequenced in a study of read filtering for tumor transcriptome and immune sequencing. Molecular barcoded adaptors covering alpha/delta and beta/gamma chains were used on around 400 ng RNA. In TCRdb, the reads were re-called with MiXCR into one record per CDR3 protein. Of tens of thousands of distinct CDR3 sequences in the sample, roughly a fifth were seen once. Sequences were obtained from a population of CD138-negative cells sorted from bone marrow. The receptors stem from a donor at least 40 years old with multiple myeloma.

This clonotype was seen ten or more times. This CDR3 is CASSLEGPQGTGELFF. CDR3 in DNA: TGTGCCAGCAGCTTAGAAGGGCCCCAGGGCACCGGGGAGCTGTTTTTT. This rearrangement joins TRBV7-2 to TRBJ2-2; tentatively, D is TRBD1 (5 bases). CDR3 length: 16 residues. CDR1 is SGHTA, CDR2 FQGNSA, per germline. Trimming removed 1 base from V and 4 bases from J, with 13 bases in between. Drawing the rest from reference TRBV7-2 and TRBJ2-2, the complete variable domain is GAGVSQSPSNKVTEKGKDVELRCDPISGHTALYWYRQSLGQGLEFLIYFQGNSAPDKSGLPSDRFSAERTGGSVSTLTIQRTQQEDSAVYLCASSLEGPQGTGELFFGEGSRLTVL.

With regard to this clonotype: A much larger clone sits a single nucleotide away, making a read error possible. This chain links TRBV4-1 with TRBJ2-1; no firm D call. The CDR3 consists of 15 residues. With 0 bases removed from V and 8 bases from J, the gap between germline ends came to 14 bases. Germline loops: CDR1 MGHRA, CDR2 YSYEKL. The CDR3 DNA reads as TGCGCCAGCAGCCAAGATAGTGTGGTCGCCGATGAGCAGTTCTTC. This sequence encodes CASSQDSVVADEQFF.

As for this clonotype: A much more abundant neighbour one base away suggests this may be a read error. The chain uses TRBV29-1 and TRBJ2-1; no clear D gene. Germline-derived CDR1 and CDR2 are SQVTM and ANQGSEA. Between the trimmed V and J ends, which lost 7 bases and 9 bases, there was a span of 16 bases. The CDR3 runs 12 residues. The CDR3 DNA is TGCAGCGGTAAACGGAATAGCAGTGAGCAGTTCTTC. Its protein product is CSGKRNSSEQFF.

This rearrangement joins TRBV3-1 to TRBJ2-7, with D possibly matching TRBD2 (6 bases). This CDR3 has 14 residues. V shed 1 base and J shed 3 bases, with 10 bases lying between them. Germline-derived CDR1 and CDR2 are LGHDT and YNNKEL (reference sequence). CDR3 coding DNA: TGTGCCAGCAGCCAAGTCGGGGGTCACTACGAGCAGTACTTC. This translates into CASSQVGGHYEQYF.

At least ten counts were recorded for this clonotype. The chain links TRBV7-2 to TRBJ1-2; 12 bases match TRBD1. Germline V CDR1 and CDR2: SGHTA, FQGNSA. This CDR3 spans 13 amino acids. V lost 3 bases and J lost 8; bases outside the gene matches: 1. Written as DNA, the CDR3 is TGTGCCAGCAGCTTGGGGACAGGGGGCGGCTACACCTTC. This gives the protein CASSLGTGGGYTF.